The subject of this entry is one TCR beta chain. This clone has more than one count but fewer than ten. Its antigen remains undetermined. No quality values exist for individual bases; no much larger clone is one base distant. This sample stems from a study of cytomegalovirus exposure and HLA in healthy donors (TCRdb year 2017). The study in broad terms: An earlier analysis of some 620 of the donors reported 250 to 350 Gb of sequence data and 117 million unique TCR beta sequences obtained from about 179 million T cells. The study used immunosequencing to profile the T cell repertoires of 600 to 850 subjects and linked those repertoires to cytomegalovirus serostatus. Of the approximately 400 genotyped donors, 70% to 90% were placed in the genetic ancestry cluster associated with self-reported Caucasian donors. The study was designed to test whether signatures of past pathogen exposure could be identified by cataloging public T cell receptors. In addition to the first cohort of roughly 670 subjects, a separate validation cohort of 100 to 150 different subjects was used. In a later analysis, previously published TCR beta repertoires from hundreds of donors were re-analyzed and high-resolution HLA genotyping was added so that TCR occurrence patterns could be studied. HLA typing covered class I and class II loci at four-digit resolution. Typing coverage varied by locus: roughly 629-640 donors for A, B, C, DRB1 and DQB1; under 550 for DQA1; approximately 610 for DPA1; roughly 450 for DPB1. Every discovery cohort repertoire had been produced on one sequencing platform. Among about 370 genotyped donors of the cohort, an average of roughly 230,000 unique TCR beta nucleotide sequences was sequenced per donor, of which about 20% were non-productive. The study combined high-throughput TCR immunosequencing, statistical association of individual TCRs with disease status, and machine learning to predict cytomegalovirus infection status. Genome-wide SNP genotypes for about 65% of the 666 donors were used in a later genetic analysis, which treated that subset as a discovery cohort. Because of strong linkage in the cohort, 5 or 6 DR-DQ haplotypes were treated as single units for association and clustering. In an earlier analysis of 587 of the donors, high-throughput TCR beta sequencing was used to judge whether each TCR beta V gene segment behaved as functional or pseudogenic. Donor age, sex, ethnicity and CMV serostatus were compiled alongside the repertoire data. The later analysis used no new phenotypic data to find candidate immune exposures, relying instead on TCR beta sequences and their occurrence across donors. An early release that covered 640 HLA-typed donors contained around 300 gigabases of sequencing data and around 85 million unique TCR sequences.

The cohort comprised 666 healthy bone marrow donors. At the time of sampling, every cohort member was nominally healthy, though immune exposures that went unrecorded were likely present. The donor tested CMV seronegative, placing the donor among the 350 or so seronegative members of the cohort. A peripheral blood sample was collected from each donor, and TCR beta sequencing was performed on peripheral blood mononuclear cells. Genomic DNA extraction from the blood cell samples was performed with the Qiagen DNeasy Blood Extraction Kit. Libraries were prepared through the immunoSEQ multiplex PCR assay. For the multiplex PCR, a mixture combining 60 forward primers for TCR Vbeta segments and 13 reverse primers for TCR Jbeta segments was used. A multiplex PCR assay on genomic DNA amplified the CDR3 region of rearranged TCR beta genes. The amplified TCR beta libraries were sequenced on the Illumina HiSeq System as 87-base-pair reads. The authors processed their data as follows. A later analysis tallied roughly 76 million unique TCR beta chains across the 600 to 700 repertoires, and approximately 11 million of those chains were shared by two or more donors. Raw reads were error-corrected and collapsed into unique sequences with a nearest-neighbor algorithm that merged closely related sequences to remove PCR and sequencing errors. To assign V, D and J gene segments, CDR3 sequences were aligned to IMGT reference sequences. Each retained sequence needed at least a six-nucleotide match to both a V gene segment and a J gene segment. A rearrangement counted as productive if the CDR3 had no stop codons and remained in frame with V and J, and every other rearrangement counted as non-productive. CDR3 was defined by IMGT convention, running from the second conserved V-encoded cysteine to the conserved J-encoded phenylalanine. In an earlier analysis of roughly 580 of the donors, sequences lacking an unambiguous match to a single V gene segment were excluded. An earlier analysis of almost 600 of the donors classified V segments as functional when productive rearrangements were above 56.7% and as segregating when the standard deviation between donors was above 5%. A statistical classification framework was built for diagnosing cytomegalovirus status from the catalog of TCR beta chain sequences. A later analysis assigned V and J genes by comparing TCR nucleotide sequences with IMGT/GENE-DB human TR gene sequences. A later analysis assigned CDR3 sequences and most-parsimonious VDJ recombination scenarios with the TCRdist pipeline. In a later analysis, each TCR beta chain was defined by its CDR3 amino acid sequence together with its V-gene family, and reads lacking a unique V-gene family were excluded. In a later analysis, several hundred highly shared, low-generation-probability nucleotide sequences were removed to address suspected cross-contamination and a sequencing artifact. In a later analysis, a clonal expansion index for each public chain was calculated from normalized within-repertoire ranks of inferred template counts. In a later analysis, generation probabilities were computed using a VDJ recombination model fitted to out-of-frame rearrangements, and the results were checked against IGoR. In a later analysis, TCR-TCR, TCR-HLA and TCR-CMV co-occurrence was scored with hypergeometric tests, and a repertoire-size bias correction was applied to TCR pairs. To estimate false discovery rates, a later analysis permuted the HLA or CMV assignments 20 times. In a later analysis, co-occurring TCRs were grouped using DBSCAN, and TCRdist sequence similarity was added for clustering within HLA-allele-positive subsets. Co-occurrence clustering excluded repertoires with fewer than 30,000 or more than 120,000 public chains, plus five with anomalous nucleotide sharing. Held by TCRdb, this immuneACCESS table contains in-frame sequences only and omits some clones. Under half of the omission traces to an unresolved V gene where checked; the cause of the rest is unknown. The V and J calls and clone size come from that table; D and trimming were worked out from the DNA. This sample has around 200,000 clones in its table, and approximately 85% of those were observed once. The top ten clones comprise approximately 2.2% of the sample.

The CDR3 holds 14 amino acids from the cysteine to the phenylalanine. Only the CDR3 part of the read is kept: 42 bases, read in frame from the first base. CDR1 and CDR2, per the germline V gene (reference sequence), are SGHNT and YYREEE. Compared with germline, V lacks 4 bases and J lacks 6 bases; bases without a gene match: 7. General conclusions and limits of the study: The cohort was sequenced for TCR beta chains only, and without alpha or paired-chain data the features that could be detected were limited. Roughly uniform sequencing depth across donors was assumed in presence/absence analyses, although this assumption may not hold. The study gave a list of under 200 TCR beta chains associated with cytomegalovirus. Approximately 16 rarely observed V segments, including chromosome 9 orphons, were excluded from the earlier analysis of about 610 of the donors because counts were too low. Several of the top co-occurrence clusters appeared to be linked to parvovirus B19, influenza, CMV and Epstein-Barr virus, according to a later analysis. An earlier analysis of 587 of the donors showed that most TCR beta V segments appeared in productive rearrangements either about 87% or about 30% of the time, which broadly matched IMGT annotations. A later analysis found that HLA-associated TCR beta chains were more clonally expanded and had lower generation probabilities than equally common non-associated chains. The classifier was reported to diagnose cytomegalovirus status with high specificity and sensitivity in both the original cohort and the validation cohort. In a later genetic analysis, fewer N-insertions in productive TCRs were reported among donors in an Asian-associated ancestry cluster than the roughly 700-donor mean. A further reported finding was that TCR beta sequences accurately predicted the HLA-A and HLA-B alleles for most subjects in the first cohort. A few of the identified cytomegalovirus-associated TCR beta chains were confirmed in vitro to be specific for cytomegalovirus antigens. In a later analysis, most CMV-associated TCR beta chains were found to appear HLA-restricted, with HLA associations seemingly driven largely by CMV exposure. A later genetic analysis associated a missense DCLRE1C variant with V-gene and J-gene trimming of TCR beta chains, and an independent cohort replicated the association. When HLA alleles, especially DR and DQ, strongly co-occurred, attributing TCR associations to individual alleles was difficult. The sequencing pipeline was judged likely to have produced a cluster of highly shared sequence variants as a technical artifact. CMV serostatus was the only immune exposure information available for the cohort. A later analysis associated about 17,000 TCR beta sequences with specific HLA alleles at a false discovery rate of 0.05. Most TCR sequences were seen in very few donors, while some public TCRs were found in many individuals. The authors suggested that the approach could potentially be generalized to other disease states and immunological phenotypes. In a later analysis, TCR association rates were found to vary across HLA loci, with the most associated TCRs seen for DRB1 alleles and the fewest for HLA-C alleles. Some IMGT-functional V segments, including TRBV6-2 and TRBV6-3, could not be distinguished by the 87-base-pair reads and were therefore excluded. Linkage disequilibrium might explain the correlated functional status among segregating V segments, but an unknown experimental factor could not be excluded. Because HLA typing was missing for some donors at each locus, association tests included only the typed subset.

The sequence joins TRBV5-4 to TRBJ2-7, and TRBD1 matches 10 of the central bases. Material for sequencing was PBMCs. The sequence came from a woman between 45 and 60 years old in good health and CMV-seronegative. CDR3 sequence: CASSARQGAREQYF. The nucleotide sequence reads TGTGCCAGCAGCGCAAGACAGGGGGCCCGCGAGCAGTACTTC.